This entry lists 23 T cell receptor beta chains sequenced from one sample in a study of shared clonotypes between healthy human individuals. Sequenced by immunoSEQ multiplex PCR; TCRdb stores in-frame clones only, minus some. The profile covers roughly 480,000 clones, with around 79% appearing a single time and approximately 12% taken by the ten largest. The sequenced sample was PBMCs. The receptors here all came from a woman aged 35 to 49 in good health. Some clones in this sample may be carry-over from other donors' samples.

The chain links TRBV7-2 to TRBJ2-1; 7 bases are a match to TRBD2. This CDR3 contains 12 residues. Germline assignment: CDR1 SGHTA and CDR2 FQGNSA. Trimming removed 10 bases from V and 6 bases from J; junction bases left unmatched: 6. The DNA of the CDR3 is TGTGCCACCGAGCGGGACTCCAATGAGCAGTTCTTC. Translation: CATERDSNEQFF.

The chain uses TRBV7-8 and TRBJ2-2; TRBD1 agrees at 9 bases. The CDR3 sequence is 15 residues long. CDR1 and CDR2 from the germline V gene are SGHVS and FQNEAQ. With 8 bases clipped from V and 2 bases from J, the junction kept 6 bases outside the gene matches. The CDR3 sequence is CASRPGQGNTGELFF. In nucleotides, the CDR3 is TGTGCCAGCCGTCCGGGACAGGGCAACACCGGGGAGCTGTTTTTT.

V is TRBV10-3 and J is TRBJ1-1, with D unresolved. The CDR3 totals 14 residues. V lost 7 bases to trimming and J lost 1 base, with 13 bases between them. CDR1 is ENHRY, CDR2 SYGVKD, per germline. The DNA for the CDR3 is TGTGCCATCACGCAGCTCGCTGGGAACACTGAAGCTTTCTTT. It encodes CAITQLAGNTEAFF.

This clone was picked up a small number of times. The V and J genes are TRBV18 and TRBJ2-3; 9 bases align to TRBD1. Germline assignment: CDR1 KGHSH and CDR2 LQKENI. The V and J ends lost 4 bases and 5 bases, in that order; junction bases with no gene match: 1. The length of the CDR3 is 13 residues. The CDR3 reads CASSRDREDTQYF. In nucleotides, the CDR3 is TGTGCCAGCTCACGGGACAGGGAAGATACGCAGTATTTT.

Concerning this clone: A much larger clone differs from this one at a single base, so this may be a read error. J is TRBJ1-1 and V is TRBV6-1, with a tentative D call TRBD1 (6 bases). The CDR3 contains 13 residues. V lost 6 bases and J 1 base, leaving 9 bases between the germline ends. Germline V gene lookup returns CDR1 MNHNS and CDR2 SASEGT. CDR3 sequence reads: CASSLTGNTEAFF. The CDR3 DNA is TGTGCCAGCAGCTTGACAGGGAACACTGAAGCTTTCTTT.

This chain joins TRBV10-3 and TRBJ2-1; 8 bases align to TRBD2. Unmatched junction bases numbered 4, after V lost 2 bases and J lost 7 bases. Germline V CDR1 and CDR2: ENHRY, SYGVKD. The CDR3 loop spans 14 amino acids. CDR3 bases: TGTGCCATCAGTGAGCCAAGCGGGAGAAATGAGCAGTTCTTC. Its translation is CAISEPSGRNEQFF.

The V gene is TRBV5-1, the J gene TRBJ2-3; 8 bases fit TRBD1. Germline V gene sequence: CDR1 SGHRS, CDR2 YFSETQ. The CDR3 sequence is 15 residues long. With 6 bases clipped from V and 0 bases from J, the junction kept 6 bases outside the gene matches. The chain's CDR3 is CASKLRQGSTDTQYF. The CDR3 DNA reads as TGCGCCAGCAAGCTTCGACAGGGGAGCACAGATACGCAGTATTTT.

The chain is built from TRBV5-1 and TRBJ2-5; 13 bases fit TRBD2. CDR1 SGHRS and CDR2 YFSETQ come from the germline V gene. Germline trimming cut 7 bases from V and 5 bases from J; bases unmatched to any gene: 11. The CDR3 runs to 16 residues. For the CDR3, the DNA is TGCGCCAGCTGCCCGTTGACTAGCGGGGGGAGCGAGACCCAGTACTTC. This gives the protein CASCPLTSGGSETQYF.

The chain recombines TRBV29-1 with TRBJ2-7; D assignment may be TRBD1 or TRBD2 (5 bases each). Germline V gives CDR1 SQVTM, CDR2 ANQGSEA. This CDR3 is 12 amino acids long. The ends were cut back, 4 bases at V and 6 bases at J, with 13 bases in the middle. The CDR3 bases are TGCAGCGTTGTGGGACCAGTCGGCGAGCAGTACTTC. Translated: CSVVGPVGEQYF.

The rearrangement uses TRBV6-1 and TRBJ2-5, with D unclear. CDR1 and CDR2 (germline): MNHNS, SASEGT. V was pared by 3 bases and J by 5 bases, with 10 bases between. The CDR3 has 13 amino acids. CDR3 nucleotides: TGTGCCAGCAGTGATCTCCCCGCCGAGACCCAGTACTTC. Encoded protein: CASSDLPAETQYF.

This chain uses TRBV21-1 with TRBJ2-7. TRBV21-1 is shown as a pseudogene. The CDR3 length is 13 residues. This CDR3 is CASSNGDGHEQYF. The CDR3, as DNA: TGTGCCAGCAGCAACGGGGACGGCCACGAGCAGTACTTC.

The J gene is TRBJ2-1, the V gene TRBV5-1; the D gene could be TRBD1 or TRBD2 (5 bases each). This CDR3 is built from 16 residues. Germline assignment: CDR1 SGHRS and CDR2 YFSETQ. Deletions cut 0 bases from V and 9 bases from J, with 19 bases between. CDR3 coding DNA: TGCGCCAGCAGCTTGGTCCCGGGACGACTCTCGGGTGAGCAGTTCTTC. Amino acids: CASSLVPGRLSGEQFF.

The chain employs TRBV7-9 and TRBJ2-7; D call uncertain. The V and J ends lost 1 base and 3 bases respectively, with 7 bases between them. Germline V gene data show CDR1 as SEHNR and CDR2 as FQNEAQ (reference sequence). There are 13 residues in the CDR3. The CDR3 protein is CASSLDYNYEQYF. CDR3 bases: TGTGCCAGCAGCTTAGACTACAACTACGAGCAGTACTTC. Full variable domain (remainder filled in from reference TRBV7-9 and TRBJ2-7): DTGVSQNPRHKITKRGQNVTFRCDPISEHNRLYWYRQTLGQGPEFLTYFQNEAQLEKSRLLSDRFSAERPKGSFSTLEIQRTEQGDSAMYLCASSLDYNYEQYFGPGTRLTVT.

The rearrangement uses TRBV28 and TRBJ1-2, with D possibly being TRBD1 (6 bases). The V end lost 6 bases, the J end lost 2 bases, and 13 bases lay between the germline ends. From germline, CDR1 is MDHEN and CDR2 SYDVKM. CDR3 size: 14 residues. The CDR3 region is CASSLGQFNYGYTF. The CDR3 nucleotides read TGTGCCAGCAGCCTCGGACAGTTCAACTATGGCTACACCTTC.

The chain couples TRBV15 to TRBJ2-1; the match to TRBD1 covers 9 bases. Germline trimming cut 0 bases from V and 6 bases from J; bases unmatched to any gene: 9. The germline CDR1 and CDR2 sequences are LNHNV and YYDKDF (reference sequence). There are 17 residues in the CDR3. The CDR3 region is CATSRDKGQGNRNEQFF. CDR3 DNA: TGTGCCACCAGCAGAGATAAGGGACAGGGTAACCGCAATGAGCAGTTCTTC.

Here the CDR3 reads CASGAQNNEQFF. The DNA for the CDR3 is TGCGCCAGCGGGGCCCAGAACAATGAGCAGTTCTTC. The rearrangement joins TRBV5-1 to TRBJ2-1; a weak D match, TRBD1 (5 bases). V lost 7 bases and J lost 5, with 10 bases in between. CDR3 length: 12 residues. CDR1 is SGHRS, CDR2 YFSETQ, per germline.

The chain uses TRBV4-2 and TRBJ1-6, with 8 bases matching TRBD1. The germline V gene encodes CDR1 LGHNA and CDR2 YNFKEQ. Trimming removed 4 bases from V and 8 bases from J; junction bases left unmatched: 7. This CDR3 is 15 amino acids long. CDR3 sequence (DNA): TGTGCCAGCAGCCGCATTCAGGGGGCGGATTCACCCCTCCACTTT. Translated, it gives CASSRIQGADSPLHF.

This chain links TRBV30 with TRBJ2-5; D may be TRBD1 or TRBD2 (7 bases each). Germline V CDR1 and CDR2: GTSNPN, SVGIG (reference sequence). Trimming pared 7 bases from V and 4 bases from J, leaving 16 bases between. This CDR3 contains 13 residues. CDR3 bases: TGTGCCTCTCAGGGGGGGCGTGGAGAGACCCAGTACTTC. It specifies CASQGGRGETQYF.

The CDR3 DNA sequence: TGTGCCAGCAGCGCCGGACGACAGAACACTGAAGCTTTCTTT. This gives the protein CASSAGRQNTEAFF. This sequence joins TRBV9 and TRBJ1-1; D uncertain. The germline V and J ends were trimmed by 3 bases and 1 base, with 10 bases remaining between them. Looked up from germline, CDR1 is SGDLS and CDR2 is YYNGEE. CDR3 length: 14 residues. Combining the CDR3 with reference TRBV9 and TRBJ1-1 gives the whole variable domain DSGVTQTPKHLITATGQRVTLRCSPRSGDLSVYWYQQSLDQGLQFLIQYYNGEERAKGNILERFSAQQFPDLHSELNLSSLELGDSALYFCASSAGRQNTEAFFGQGTRLTVV.

The chain is built from TRBV2 and TRBJ2-7; either TRBD1 or TRBD2 may supply D (5 bases each). The CDR3 is 13 residues long. The germline gives CDR1 SNHLY, CDR2 FYNNEI. V lost 7 bases and J lost 7, with 17 bases in between. CDR3 nucleotide sequence: TGTGCCAGCACCCCTACCCGAGGGGCGGAGCAGTACTTC. Translated: CASTPTRGAEQYF.

The gene calls are TRBV4-1 and TRBJ1-3, with 8 bases matching TRBD1. The germline CDR1 and CDR2 sequences are MGHRA and YSYEKL. The CDR3 runs 17 residues. Losses at the gene ends were 4 bases for V and 0 bases for J; bases not matched to a gene: 8. For the CDR3, the DNA is TGCGCCAGCAGCCTGCGGCCCGGACAGGGCTCTGGAAACACCATATATTTT. This translates into CASSLRPGQGSGNTIYF.

V and J are TRBV7-9 and TRBJ2-7; D perhaps matches TRBD2 (6 bases). The CDR3 contains 15 residues. Trimming took off 4 bases at V and 4 bases at J, with 17 bases between the two ends. The germline CDR1 and CDR2 sequences are SEHNR and FQNEAQ (reference sequence). The CDR3 reads CASSSRGGSKYEQYF. In nucleotides, the CDR3 is TGTGCCAGCAGCTCGAGGGGAGGATCCAAGTACGAGCAGTACTTC.

This chain connects TRBV10-2 to TRBJ2-7, with D perhaps being TRBD1 or TRBD2 (5 bases each). The V end was cut by 8 bases, the J end by 2 bases, with 16 bases between. The CDR3 is made up of 14 amino acids. The germline CDR1 and CDR2 sequences are WSHSY and SAAADI. CDR3 sequence (DNA): TGCGCCAGCGGTCGAAACGGGGCCACCTACGAGCAGTACTTC. Translated, it gives CASGRNGATYEQYF.